This T cell receptor (beta chain) was observed in a study of blood T cell repertoires in COVID-19. Study-level background: Acute and convalescent COVID-19 samples came from the United States, Italy and Spain. PBMCs, B-cell-depleted T cells, or T cells were the source of the cDNA or gDNA that made up the material.

Per the authors' pipeline: From reference gene primer amplification, estimates of nucleated cell counts were derived. Only in-frame clones appear in the TCRdb table, and some are missing; sequencing was by immunoSEQ multiplex PCR. The DNA was the basis for D and trimming; V, J and clone size are from that table. The sample includes tens of thousands of clones, around 80% of them seen just once. Between the trimmed V and J ends, which lost 3 bases and 3 bases, there was a span of 14 bases. The CDR3 is made up of 15 amino acids. The V gene's germline CDR1 is MGHDK and CDR2 SYGVNS. The sequence derives from a man between 65 and 79 years old with acute or convalescent COVID-19. V gene TRBV25-1 combines with J gene TRBJ1-2; D not certain. Material for sequencing was peripheral blood. The CDR3 region is CASSDREGLDYGYTF. The CDR3 DNA follows: TGTGCCAGCAGTGATCGAGAGGGATTGGACTATGGCTACACCTTC.